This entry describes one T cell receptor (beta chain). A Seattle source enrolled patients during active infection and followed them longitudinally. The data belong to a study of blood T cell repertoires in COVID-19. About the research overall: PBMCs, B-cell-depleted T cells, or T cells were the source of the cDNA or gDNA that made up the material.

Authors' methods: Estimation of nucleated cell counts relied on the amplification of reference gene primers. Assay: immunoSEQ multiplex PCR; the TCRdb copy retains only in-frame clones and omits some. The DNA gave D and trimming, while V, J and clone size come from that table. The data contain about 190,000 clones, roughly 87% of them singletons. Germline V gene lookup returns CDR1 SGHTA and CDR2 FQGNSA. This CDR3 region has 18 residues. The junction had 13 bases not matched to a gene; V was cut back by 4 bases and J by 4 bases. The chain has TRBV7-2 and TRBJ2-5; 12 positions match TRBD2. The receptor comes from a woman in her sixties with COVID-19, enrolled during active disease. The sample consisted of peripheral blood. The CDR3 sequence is CASSSIYSLAGGPETQYF. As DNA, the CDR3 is TGTGCCAGCAGCTCTATCTACTCTCTAGCGGGGGGGCCAGAGACCCAGTACTTC.